This is a list of T cell receptor beta chains from one sample in a study of siplizumab effects on memory and regulatory T cells. The method was immunoSEQ multiplex PCR; TCRdb's version includes in-frame clones alone and lacks a portion of them. Of more than 70,000 clones in the sample, over 90% are singletons; the top ten hold about a fifth. The specimen was CD8+ T cells sorted from blood. These receptors were taken from a human donor in good health. Both conserved end residues are part of each CDR3. The D gene is left open where the match is weak. Size is omitted from some rows. Given values are once, few, many or a class for expanded clones.

>TRBV7-2|14|-|TRBJ1-2|-
CASSSSQGEYGYTF
TGTGCCAGCAGCTCCAGTCAGGGAGAATACGGCTACACCTTC
>TRBV11-2|13|-|TRBJ2-3|-
CASSGVRTDTQYF
TGTGCCAGCTCCGGGGTGCGCACAGATACGCAGTATTTT
>TRBV27|13|-|TRBJ2-1|TRBD2
CASSSGLANEQFF
TGTGCCAGCAGTTCGGGACTAGCTAACGAGCAGTTCTTC
>TRBV19|15|-|TRBJ2-7|TRBD2
CASSIVTSGIVEQYF
TGTGCCAGTAGTATAGTGACTAGCGGGATTGTAGAGCAGTACTTC
>TRBV9|14|once|TRBJ2-1|-
CASSGGNGYNEQFF
TGTGCCAGCAGCGGAGGTAACGGGTACAATGAGCAGTTCTTC
>TRBV6-4|17|-|TRBJ1-5|-
CASSVLSSGTSNQPQHF
TGTGCCAGCAGTGTCCTGTCGTCGGGGACTAGCAATCAGCCCCAGCATTTT
>TRBV7-8|15|-|TRBJ2-4|-
CASSPTLLGENIQYF
TGTGCCAGCAGCCCAACTCTCTTGGGGGAAAACATTCAGTACTTC
>TRBV7-3|15|-|TRBJ2-3|-
CASSLVPADTDTQYF
TGTGCCAGCAGCTTAGTCCCAGCGGACACAGATACGCAGTATTTT
>TRBV12-5|12|-|TRBJ1-2|-
CPRMGDSYGYTF
TGTCCACGGATGGGGGATAGCTATGGCTACACCTTC
>TRBV2|15|-|TRBJ2-7|-
CASTTWVRKSDEQYF
TGTGCCAGCACAACCTGGGTCAGGAAGTCGGACGAGCAGTACTTC
>TRBV2|15|-|TRBJ1-2|-
CASSEAPPANYGYTF
TGTGCCAGCAGTGAGGCCCCTCCAGCTAACTATGGCTACACCTTC
>TRBV29-1|14|-|TRBJ2-7|-
CSASGAEGSYEQYF
TGCAGCGCCAGCGGAGCGGAGGGCTCCTACGAGCAGTACTTC
>TRBV29-1|11|-|TRBJ2-7|TRBD1
CSVFRGYEQYF
TGCAGCGTTTTCAGGGGGTACGAGCAGTACTTC
>TRBV7-9|14|-|TRBJ2-7|-
CASSLGTSDYEQYF
TGTGCCAGCAGCCTGGGCACTAGTGATTACGAGCAGTACTTC
>TRBV9|15|-|TRBJ2-5|-
CASSVVGLRKETQYF
TGTGCCAGCAGCGTAGTTGGGTTGAGGAAAGAGACCCAGTACTTC
>TRBV25-1|13|-|TRBJ1-2|-
CASSQGGGYGYTF
TGTGCCAGCAGTCAAGGGGGGGGCTATGGCTACACCTTC
>TRBV2|15|-|TRBJ1-2|-
CASSAAGRDVDGYTF
TGTGCCAGCAGCGCCGCCGGGAGAGACGTAGATGGCTACACCTTC
>TRBV7-3|15|once|TRBJ1-1|-
CASSLQQKGNTEAFF
TGTGCCAGCAGCCTCCAACAGAAAGGGAACACTGAAGCTTTCTTT
>TRBV25-1|13|-|TRBJ1-2|TRBD1
CASTPGGTDGYTF
TGTGCCAGCACTCCAGGGGGGACGGATGGCTACACCTTC
>TRBV5-1|14|-|TRBJ2-7|-
CASSLAASSYEQYF
TGCGCCAGCAGCTTGGCAGCTAGCTCCTACGAGCAGTACTTC
>TRBV6-1|17|-|TRBJ1-2|TRBD1
CASSEWTGESYNYGYTF
TGTGCCAGCAGTGAATGGACAGGGGAATCATATAACTATGGCTACACCTTC
>TRBV9|14|-|TRBJ2-2|-
CASSVGRGTGELFF
TGTGCCAGCAGCGTAGGAAGGGGCACCGGGGAGCTGTTTTTT
>TRBV7-8|15|-|TRBJ1-1|-
CASSLAAEGHTEAFF
TGTGCCAGCAGCTTAGCGGCGGAGGGGCACACTGAAGCTTTCTTT
>TRBV5-4|15|once|TRBJ1-6|TRBD1
CASRPGTVENSPLHF
TGTGCCAGCAGGCCCGGGACAGTCGAAAATTCACCCCTCCACTTT